The clone carrying this T cell receptor (beta chain) was counted a single time. This sample was taken from a study of lymphopenia after photon versus proton radiotherapy. Some clones are missing from TCRdb's copy, which holds only in-frame ones; the method was immunoSEQ multiplex PCR. The sample includes 70,000 or so clones, 85% to 95% of them seen just once. Germline V gives CDR1 SGHDN, CDR2 FVKESK. The CDR3 runs to 15 residues. After removal of 4 bases from V and 3 bases from J, the junction contained 6 bases not matched to a gene. The J gene is TRBJ1-1, the V gene TRBV14; 9 bases line up with TRBD1. This clonotype originated in a woman aged 35 to 49 with cholangiocarcinoma. Source: peripheral blood, taken from a patient treated with photon-based radiotherapy. This chain's CDR3 is CASSRPGQGHTEAFF. The CDR3 DNA reads as TGTGCCAGCAGCCGCCCTGGACAGGGGCACACTGAAGCTTTCTTT.